This TCR beta chain was recorded in a study of CD8 T cells in Susac syndrome. The study sequenced TCR beta in blood CD8+ and CD4+ T cells. RNA, at about 0.45 to 1 ug, was reverse transcribed with random hexamers. Multiplex PCR with immunoSEQ amplified the TCR beta CDR3 across 54 Vbeta and 13 Jbeta. TCRdb itself ran the immunoSEQ multiplex PCR reads through MiXCR, one entry per CDR3 protein. The repertoire includes about 150,000 distinct CDR3 sequences, approximately 94% of them detected once, and under 0.095% sits in the top ten. J was trimmed by 6 bases and V by 3 bases; bases with no gene match: 6. The V gene's germline CDR1 is GTSNPN and CDR2 SVGIG (reference sequence). The CDR3 contains 13 residues.

The receptor was isolated from a human donor in good health. Sample: CD4+ T cells from PBMCs. V and J are TRBV30 and TRBJ1-2; TRBD1 matches at 8 bases. CDR3 sequence: CAWRDREEDGYTF. The DNA for the CDR3 is TGTGCCTGGAGGGACAGGGAGGAGGATGGCTACACCTTC.